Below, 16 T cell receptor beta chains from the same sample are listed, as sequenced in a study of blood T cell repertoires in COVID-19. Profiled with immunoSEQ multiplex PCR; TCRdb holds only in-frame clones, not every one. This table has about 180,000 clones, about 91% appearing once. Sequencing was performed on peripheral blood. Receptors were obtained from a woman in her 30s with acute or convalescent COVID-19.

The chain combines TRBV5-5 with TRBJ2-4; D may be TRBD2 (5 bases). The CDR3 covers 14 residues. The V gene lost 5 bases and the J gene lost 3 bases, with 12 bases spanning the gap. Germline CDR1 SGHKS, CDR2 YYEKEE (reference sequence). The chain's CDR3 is CASRPTRDKNIQYF. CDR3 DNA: TGTGCCAGCAGGCCAACTAGGGACAAAAACATTCAGTACTTC.

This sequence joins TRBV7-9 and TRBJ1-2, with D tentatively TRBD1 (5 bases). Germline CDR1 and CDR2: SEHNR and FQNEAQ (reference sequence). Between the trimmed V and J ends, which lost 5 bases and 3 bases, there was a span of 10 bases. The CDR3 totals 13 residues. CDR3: CASSPDTDYGYTF. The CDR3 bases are TGTGCCAGCAGCCCGGACACTGACTATGGCTACACCTTC.

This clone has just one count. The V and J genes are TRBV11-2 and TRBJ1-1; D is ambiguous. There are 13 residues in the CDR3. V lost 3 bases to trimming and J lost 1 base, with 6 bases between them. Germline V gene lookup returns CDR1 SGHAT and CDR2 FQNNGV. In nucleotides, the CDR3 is TGTGCCAGCAGCTTGAGATCGAACACTGAAGCTTTCTTT. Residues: CASSLRSNTEAFF.

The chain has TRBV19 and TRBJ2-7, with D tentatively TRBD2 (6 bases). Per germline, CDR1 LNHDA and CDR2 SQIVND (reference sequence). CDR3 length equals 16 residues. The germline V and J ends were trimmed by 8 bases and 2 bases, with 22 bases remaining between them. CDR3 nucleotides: TGTGCCAGTGGAGTAGCGGCGGAGAGAGCTCCCTACGAGCAGTACTTC. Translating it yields CASGVAAERAPYEQYF. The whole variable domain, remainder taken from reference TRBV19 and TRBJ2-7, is DGGITQSPKYLFRKEGQNVTLSCEQNLNHDAMYWYRQDPGQGLRLIYYSQIVNDFQKGDIAEGYSVSREKKESFPLTVTSAQKNPTAFYLCASGVAAERAPYEQYFGPGTRLTVT.

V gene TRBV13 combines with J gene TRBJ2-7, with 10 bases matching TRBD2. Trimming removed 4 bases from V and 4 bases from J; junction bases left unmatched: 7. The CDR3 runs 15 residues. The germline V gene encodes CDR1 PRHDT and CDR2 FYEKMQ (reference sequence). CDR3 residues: CASSSSGAGGYEQYF. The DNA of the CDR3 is TGTGCCAGCAGCTCCAGTGGAGCGGGAGGGTACGAGCAGTACTTC.

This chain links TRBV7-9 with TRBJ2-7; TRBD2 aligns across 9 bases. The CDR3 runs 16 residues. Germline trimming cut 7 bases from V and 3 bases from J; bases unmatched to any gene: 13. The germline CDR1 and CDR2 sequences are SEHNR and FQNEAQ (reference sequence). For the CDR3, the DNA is TGTGCCAGCAATGGTGGGTCTAGCGGGATGGGCTACGAGCAGTACTTC. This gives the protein CASNGGSSGMGYEQYF.

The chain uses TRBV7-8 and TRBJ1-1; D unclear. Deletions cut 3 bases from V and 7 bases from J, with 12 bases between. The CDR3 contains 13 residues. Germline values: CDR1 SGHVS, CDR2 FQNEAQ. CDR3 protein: CASSFGGGIEAFF. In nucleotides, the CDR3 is TGTGCCAGCAGCTTCGGTGGAGGTATTGAAGCTTTCTTT. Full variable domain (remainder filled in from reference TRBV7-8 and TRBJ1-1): GAGVSQSPRYKVAKRGQDVALRCDPISGHVSLFWYQQALGQGPEFLTYFQNEAQLDKSGLPSDRFFAERPEGSVSTLKIQRTQQEDSAVYLCASSFGGGIEAFFGQGTRLTVV.

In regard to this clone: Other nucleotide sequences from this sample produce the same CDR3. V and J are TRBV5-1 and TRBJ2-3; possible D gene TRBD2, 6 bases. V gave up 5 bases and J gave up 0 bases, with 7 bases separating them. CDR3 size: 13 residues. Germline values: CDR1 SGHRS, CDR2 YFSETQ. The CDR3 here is CASSSGSTDTQYF. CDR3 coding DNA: TGCGCCAGCAGTAGCGGAAGCACAGATACGCAGTATTTT. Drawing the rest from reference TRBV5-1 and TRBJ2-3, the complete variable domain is KAGVTQTPRYLIKTRGQQVTLSCSPISGHRSVSWYQQTPGQGLQFLFEYFSETQRNKGNFPGRFSGRQFSNSRSEMNVSTLELGDSALYLCASSSGSTDTQYFGPGTRLTVL.

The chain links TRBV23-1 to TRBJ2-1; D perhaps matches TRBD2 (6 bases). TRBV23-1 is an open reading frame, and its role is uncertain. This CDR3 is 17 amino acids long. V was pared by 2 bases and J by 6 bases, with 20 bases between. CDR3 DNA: TGCGCCAGCAGTCAAATAGGTTGCGGCGGGACGTTCAATGAGCAGTTCTTC. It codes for CASSQIGCGGTFNEQFF.

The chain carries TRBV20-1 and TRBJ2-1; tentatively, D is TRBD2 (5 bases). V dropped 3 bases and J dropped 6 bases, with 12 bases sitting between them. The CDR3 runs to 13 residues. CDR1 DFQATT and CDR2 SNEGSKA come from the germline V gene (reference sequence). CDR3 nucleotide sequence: TGCAGTGCTAGTCAGTCCGGGATCAATGAGCAGTTCTTC. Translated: CSASQSGINEQFF.

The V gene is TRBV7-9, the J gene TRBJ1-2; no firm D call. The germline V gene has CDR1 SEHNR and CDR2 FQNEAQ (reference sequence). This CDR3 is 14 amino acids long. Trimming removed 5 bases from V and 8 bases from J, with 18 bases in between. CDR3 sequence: CASSRGEGLGGYTF. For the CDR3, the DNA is TGTGCCAGCAGCCGCGGGGAGGGATTAGGGGGCTACACCTTC.

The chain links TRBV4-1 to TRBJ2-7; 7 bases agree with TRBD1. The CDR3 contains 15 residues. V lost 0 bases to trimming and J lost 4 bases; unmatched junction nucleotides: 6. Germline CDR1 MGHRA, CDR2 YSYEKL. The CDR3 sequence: CASSQEQGTSYEQYF. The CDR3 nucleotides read TGCGCCAGCAGCCAAGAACAGGGGACATCGTACGAGCAGTACTTC.

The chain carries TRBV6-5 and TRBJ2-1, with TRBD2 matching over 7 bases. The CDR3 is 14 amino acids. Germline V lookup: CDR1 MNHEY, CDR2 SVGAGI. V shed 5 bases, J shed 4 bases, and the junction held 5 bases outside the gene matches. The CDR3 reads CASSPAGTYNEQFF. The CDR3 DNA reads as TGTGCCAGCAGTCCAGCGGGGACTTACAATGAGCAGTTCTTC.

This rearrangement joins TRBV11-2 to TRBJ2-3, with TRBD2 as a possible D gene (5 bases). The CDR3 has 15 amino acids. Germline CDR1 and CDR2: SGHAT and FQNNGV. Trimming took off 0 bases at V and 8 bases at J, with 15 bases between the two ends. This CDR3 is CASSLEGPQSGTQYF. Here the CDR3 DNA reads TGTGCCAGCAGCTTAGAGGGCCCACAGAGCGGTACGCAGTATTTT.

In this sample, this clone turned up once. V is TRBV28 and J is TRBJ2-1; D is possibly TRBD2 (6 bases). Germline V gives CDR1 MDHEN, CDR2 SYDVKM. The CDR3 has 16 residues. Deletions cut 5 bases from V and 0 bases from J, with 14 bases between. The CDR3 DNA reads TGTGCCAGCAGTGGCGGGACCTCTAGCTCCTACAATGAGCAGTTCTTC. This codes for CASSGGTSSSYNEQFF.

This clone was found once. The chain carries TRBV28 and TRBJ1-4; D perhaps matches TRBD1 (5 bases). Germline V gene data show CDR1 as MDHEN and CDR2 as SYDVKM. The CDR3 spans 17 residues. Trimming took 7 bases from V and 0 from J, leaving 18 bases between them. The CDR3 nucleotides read TGTGCCAGCACTCCAGGACACCGAATTGCAACTAATGAAAAACTGTTTTTT. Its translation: CASTPGHRIATNEKLFF. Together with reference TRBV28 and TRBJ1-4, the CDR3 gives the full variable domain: DVKVTQSSRYLVKRTGEKVFLECVQDMDHENMFWYRQDPGLGLRLIYFSYDVKMKEKGDIPEGYSVSREKKERFSLILESASTNQTSMYLCASTPGHRIATNEKLFFGSGTQLSVL.